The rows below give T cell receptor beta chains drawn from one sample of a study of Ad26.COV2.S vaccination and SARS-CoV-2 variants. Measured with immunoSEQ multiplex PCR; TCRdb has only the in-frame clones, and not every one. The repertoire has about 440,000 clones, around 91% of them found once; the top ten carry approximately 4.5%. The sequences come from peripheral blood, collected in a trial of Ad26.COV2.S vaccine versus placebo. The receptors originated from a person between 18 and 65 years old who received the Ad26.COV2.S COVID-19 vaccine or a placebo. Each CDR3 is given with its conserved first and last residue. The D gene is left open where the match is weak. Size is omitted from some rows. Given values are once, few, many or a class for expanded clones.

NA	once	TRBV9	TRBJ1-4	CASSSQTGGGEKLFF	TGTGCCAGCAGCTCACAGACTGGGGGCGGCGAAAAACTGTTTTTT
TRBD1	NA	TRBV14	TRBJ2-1	CASSQGTGGFNEQFF	TGTGCCAGCAGCCAAGGGACAGGGGGCTTCAATGAGCAGTTCTTC
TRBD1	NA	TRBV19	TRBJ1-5	CASKQGASNQPQHF	TGTGCCAGTAAACAGGGGGCAAGCAATCAGCCCCAGCATTTT
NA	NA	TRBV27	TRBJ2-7	CASSTDSLPPYEQYF	TGTGCCAGCAGTACGGACAGTCTACCACCCTACGAGCAGTACTTC
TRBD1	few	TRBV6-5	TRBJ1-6	CASSIQGENSPLHF	TGTGCCAGCAGCATACAGGGGGAGAATTCACCCCTCCACTTT
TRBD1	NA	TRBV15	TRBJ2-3	CATSGLASTGNTDTQYF	TGTGCCACCAGCGGCCTCGCATCGACAGGGAACACAGATACGCAGTATTTT
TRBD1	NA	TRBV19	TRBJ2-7	CASSVGQGPYEQYF	TGTGCCAGTAGTGTGGGACAGGGACCCTACGAGCAGTACTTC
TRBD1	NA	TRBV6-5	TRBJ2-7	CASIGTGLYEQYF	TGTGCCAGCATCGGGACAGGGCTCTACGAGCAGTACTTC
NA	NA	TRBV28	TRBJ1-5	CASSFAGGLNQPQHF	TGTGCCAGCAGTTTTGCCGGGGGATTGAATCAGCCCCAGCATTTT
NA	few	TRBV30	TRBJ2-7	CAWSVPRRYEQYF	TGTGCCTGGAGTGTACCCAGACGCTACGAGCAGTACTTC
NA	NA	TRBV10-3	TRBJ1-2	CAISESYGYTF	TGTGCCATCAGTGAGTCATATGGCTACACCTTC
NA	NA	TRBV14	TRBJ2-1	CASSQEDSGVYNEQFF	TGTGCCAGCAGCCAAGAAGATAGTGGGGTTTACAATGAGCAGTTCTTC
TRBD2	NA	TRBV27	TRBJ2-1	CASSLAGVLNEQFF	TGTGCCAGCAGTTTAGCGGGAGTTCTCAATGAGCAGTTCTTC
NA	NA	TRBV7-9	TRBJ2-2	CASSSLAVRTGELFF	TGTGCCAGCAGCTCCCTCGCAGTACGCACCGGGGAGCTGTTTTTT
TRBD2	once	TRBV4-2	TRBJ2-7	CASSQDFLREVPYEQYF	TGTGCCAGCAGCCAAGATTTTTTGCGGGAGGTCCCCTACGAGCAGTACTTC
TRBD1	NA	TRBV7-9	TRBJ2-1	CASSLDRGRQPSSYNEQFF	TGTGCCAGCAGCTTAGACAGGGGGCGACAACCGAGCTCCTACAATGAGCAGTTCTTC
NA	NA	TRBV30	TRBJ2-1	CAWSVRRDSYNEQFF	TGTGCCTGGAGTGTCCGGCGGGACTCCTACAATGAGCAGTTCTTC
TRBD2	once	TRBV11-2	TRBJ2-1	CASLPGLEIYNEQFF	TGTGCCAGCTTGCCGGGACTAGAGATCTACAATGAGCAGTTCTTC
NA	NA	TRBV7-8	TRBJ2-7	CASSLAQTGGIGSHEQYF	TGTGCCAGCAGCTTAGCCCAGACTGGCGGGATTGGGTCCCACGAGCAGTACTTC
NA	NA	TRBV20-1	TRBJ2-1	CSARTINEQFF	TGCAGTGCTAGGACAATAAATGAGCAGTTCTTC
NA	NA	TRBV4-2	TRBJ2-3	CASSRKRVTTDTQYF	TGTGCCAGCAGCCGAAAGCGAGTCACCACAGATACGCAGTATTTT
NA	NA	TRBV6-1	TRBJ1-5	CASSPAGQYNQPQHF	TGTGCCAGCAGTCCGGCAGGGCAGTACAATCAGCCCCAGCATTTT
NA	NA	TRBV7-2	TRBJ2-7	CASSLGAGHRSSYEQYF	TGTGCCAGCAGCTTAGGGGCAGGGCACAGGAGCTCCTACGAGCAGTACTTC
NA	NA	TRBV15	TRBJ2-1	CATSREQNYNEQFF	TGTGCCACCAGCAGAGAACAGAACTACAATGAGCAGTTCTTC
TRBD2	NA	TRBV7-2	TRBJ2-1	CASSLGLAGRDNEQFF	TGTGCCAGCAGCTTAGGACTAGCGGGACGGGACAATGAGCAGTTCTTC
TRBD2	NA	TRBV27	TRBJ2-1	CASSLRGGDNEQFF	TGTGCCAGCAGTTTGCGGGGGGGGGACAATGAGCAGTTCTTC
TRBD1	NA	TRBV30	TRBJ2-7	CAWGGDRDPYEQYF	TGTGCCTGGGGCGGGGACAGGGACCCCTACGAGCAGTACTTC
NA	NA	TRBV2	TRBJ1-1	CASSDETAHTEAFF	TGTGCCAGCAGTGATGAGACGGCTCACACTGAAGCTTTCTTT
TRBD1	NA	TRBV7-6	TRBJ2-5	CASRPPTGERETQYF	TGTGCCAGCAGACCACCGACAGGGGAAAGGGAGACCCAGTACTTC
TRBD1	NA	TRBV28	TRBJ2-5	CASSFYRGRSWQETQYF	TGTGCCAGCAGTTTCTACAGGGGGCGCAGTTGGCAAGAGACCCAGTACTTC
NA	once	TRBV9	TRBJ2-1	CASSGARFNEQFF	TGTGCCAGCAGCGGGGCCCGTTTTAATGAGCAGTTCTTC
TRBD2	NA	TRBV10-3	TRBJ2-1	CAISEIAGGDNEQFF	TGTGCCATCAGTGAAATAGCGGGAGGGGACAATGAGCAGTTCTTC
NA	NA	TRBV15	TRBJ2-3	CATSRLLTLRTDTQYF	TGTGCCACCAGCAGACTCCTGACACTTCGCACAGATACGCAGTATTTT
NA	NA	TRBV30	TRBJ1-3	CAWSVGGVGNTIYF	TGTGCCTGGAGTGTGGGGGGGGTCGGAAACACCATATATTTT
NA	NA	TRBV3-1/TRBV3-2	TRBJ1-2	CASSLGQHYGYTF	TGTGCCAGCAGCCTTGGACAACACTATGGCTACACCTTC
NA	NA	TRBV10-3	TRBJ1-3	CAITNSGNTIYF	TGTGCCATCACAAACTCTGGAAACACCATATATTTT
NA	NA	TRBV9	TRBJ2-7	CASSPRTESYEQYF	TGTGCCAGCAGCCCCCGGACGGAATCCTACGAGCAGTACTTC
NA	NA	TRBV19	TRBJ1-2	CASPTGLHGYTF	TGTGCCAGTCCTACAGGACTTCATGGCTACACCTTC
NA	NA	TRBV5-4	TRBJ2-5	CASSRELVETQYF	TGTGCCAGCAGCAGGGAACTGGTGGAGACCCAGTACTTC
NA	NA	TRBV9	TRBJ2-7	CASSVGENLPQYF	TGTGCCAGCAGCGTAGGCGAGAACCTACCGCAGTACTTC
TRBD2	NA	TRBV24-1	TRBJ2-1	CATSRGGSTSYEQFF	TGTGCCACCAGTCGGGGGGGATCGACTAGCTATGAGCAGTTCTTC
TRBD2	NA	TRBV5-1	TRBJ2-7	CASSRSGRASRSEQYF	TGCGCCAGCAGCCGGAGCGGGAGGGCCTCCCGGAGCGAGCAGTACTTC
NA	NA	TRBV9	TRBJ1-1	CASSVGTGSNTEAFF	TGTGCCAGCAGCGTGGGAACTGGGAGTAACACTGAAGCTTTCTTT
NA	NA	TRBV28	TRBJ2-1	CASSFVLARYNEQFF	TGTGCCAGCAGTTTCGTATTAGCCAGGTACAATGAGCAGTTCTTC
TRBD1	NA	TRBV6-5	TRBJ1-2	CASSPTGQALAGYTF	TGTGCCAGCAGCCCGACGGGACAGGCCCTGGCGGGCTACACCTTC
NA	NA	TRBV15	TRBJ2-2	CATSSVGQYGGELFF	TGTGCCACCAGCAGCGTCGGACAGTATGGCGGGGAGCTGTTTTTT
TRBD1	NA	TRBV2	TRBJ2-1	CASRPTGGAAYEQFF	TGTGCCAGCAGGCCTACAGGGGGCGCTGCCTATGAGCAGTTCTTC
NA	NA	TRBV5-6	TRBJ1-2	CASSSLDRLWQWGYTF	TGTGCCAGCAGCTCCTTAGACAGATTGTGGCAATGGGGCTACACCTTC
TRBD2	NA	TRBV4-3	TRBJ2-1	CASSQAVAGNEQFF	TGCGCCAGCAGCCAAGCCGTAGCGGGAAATGAGCAGTTCTTC
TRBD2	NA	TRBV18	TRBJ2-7	CASSPSSGSWDEQYF	TGTGCCAGCTCACCATCTAGCGGGAGTTGGGACGAGCAGTACTTC
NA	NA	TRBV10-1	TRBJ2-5	CASRRVWETQYF	TGCGCCAGCAGGAGGGTTTGGGAGACCCAGTACTTC
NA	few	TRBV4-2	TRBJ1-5	CASSQERGNQPQHF	TGTGCCAGCAGCCAAGAAAGGGGGAATCAGCCCCAGCATTTT
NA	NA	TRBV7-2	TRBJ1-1	CASSLEWTAPEAFF	TGTGCCAGCAGCTTAGAATGGACCGCACCTGAAGCTTTCTTT
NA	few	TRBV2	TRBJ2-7	CASSEAGTPSYEQYF	TGTGCCAGCAGTGAAGCGGGGACACCTTCCTACGAGCAGTACTTC
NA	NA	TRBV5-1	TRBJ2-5	CASSSLRDQETQYF	TGCGCCAGCAGCTCCCTCCGGGACCAAGAGACCCAGTACTTC
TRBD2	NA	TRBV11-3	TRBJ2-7	CASSLDQKPSGPSYEQYF	TGTGCCAGCAGCTTAGATCAAAAACCTAGCGGGCCCTCCTACGAGCAGTACTTC
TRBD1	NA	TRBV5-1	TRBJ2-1	CASSLGTGGTGEQFF	TGCGCCAGCAGCTTGGGAACAGGGGGCACGGGTGAGCAGTTCTTC
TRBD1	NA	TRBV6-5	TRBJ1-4	CASDSGGIEKLFF	TGTGCCAGCGACTCAGGGGGCATTGAAAAACTGTTTTTT
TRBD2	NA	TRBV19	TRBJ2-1	CASSIAGGNYNEQFF	TGTGCCAGTAGTATCGCGGGAGGGAACTACAATGAGCAGTTCTTC